Listed below are T cell receptor beta chains from one sample, sequenced in a study of OX40 agonist ivuxolimab in advanced cancers. TCRdb keeps only in-frame clones here, not all; method: immunoSEQ multiplex PCR. The sample records about 82,000 clones, roughly 83% being singletons. Sample: CD4+ or CD8+ T cells sorted from blood, taken in a trial of the OX40 agonist ivuxolimab. The receptor source for this set is an adult with an advanced solid tumor such as melanoma, head and neck, liver or kidney cancer. Both conserved end residues are part of each CDR3. A D gene is named only where the DNA matches it firmly. Expanded clones get a size class; other rows say once, few or many, or leave the size out.

v_call: TRBV11-2; d_call: NA; j_call: TRBJ2-3; clone_size: NA; cdr3_nt: TGTGCCAGCAGCCCCGCAACAGATACGCAGTATTTT; cdr3_aa: CASSPATDTQYF
v_call: TRBV7-8; d_call: TRBD1; j_call: TRBJ2-7; clone_size: NA; cdr3_nt: TGTGCCAGCAGCTGGGACAGGGGGCCGACCTACGAGCAGTACTTC; cdr3_aa: CASSWDRGPTYEQYF
v_call: TRBV2; d_call: NA; j_call: TRBJ2-2; clone_size: NA; cdr3_nt: TGTGCCAGCACAGGACCACTGGGCGGGGAGCTGTTTTTT; cdr3_aa: CASTGPLGGELFF
v_call: TRBV5-4; d_call: NA; j_call: TRBJ1-5; clone_size: NA; cdr3_nt: TGTGCCAGCAGCTTAGGAAGCAATCAGCCCCAGCATTTT; cdr3_aa: CASSLGSNQPQHF
v_call: TRBV10-1; d_call: NA; j_call: TRBJ2-1; clone_size: NA; cdr3_nt: TGCGCCAGCAGTGAGGGGAATGAGCAGTTCTTC; cdr3_aa: CASSEGNEQFF
v_call: TRBV5-1; d_call: TRBD2; j_call: TRBJ2-3; clone_size: once; cdr3_nt: TGCGCCAGCAGCGCGGGCACTAGCGGGGGGGCAGATACGCAGTATTTT; cdr3_aa: CASSAGTSGGADTQYF
v_call: TRBV18; d_call: NA; j_call: TRBJ1-1; clone_size: NA; cdr3_nt: TGTGCCAGCTCACCAGGCGGTTTCGGTGAAGCTTTCTTT; cdr3_aa: CASSPGGFGEAFF
v_call: TRBV27; d_call: NA; j_call: TRBJ2-7; clone_size: NA; cdr3_nt: TGTGCCACCACCGACGTTTTTTCCTACGAGCAGTACTTC; cdr3_aa: CATTDVFSYEQYF
v_call: TRBV5-1; d_call: NA; j_call: TRBJ1-6; clone_size: once; cdr3_nt: TGCGCCAGCAGCTTACGGGTAGGGGATAATTCACCCCTCCACTTT; cdr3_aa: CASSLRVGDNSPLHF
v_call: TRBV30; d_call: NA; j_call: TRBJ2-5; clone_size: NA; cdr3_nt: TGTGCCTGGAGCGGAGGGGGGGGCGGTGAGACCCAGTACTTC; cdr3_aa: CAWSGGGGGETQYF
v_call: TRBV6-1; d_call: NA; j_call: TRBJ1-1; clone_size: once; cdr3_nt: TGTGCCAGCAGTGACCCCTCCTTCGGCAGGCTGAACACTGAAGCTTTCTTT; cdr3_aa: CASSDPSFGRLNTEAFF
v_call: TRBV5-4; d_call: TRBD2; j_call: TRBJ2-2; clone_size: medium-sized; cdr3_nt: TGTGCCAGCAGAAACGGACTAGCGGGGGGGAACACCGGGGAGCTGTTTTTT; cdr3_aa: CASRNGLAGGNTGELFF
v_call: TRBV7-8; d_call: NA; j_call: TRBJ2-3; clone_size: NA; cdr3_nt: TGTGCCAGCAGCTTAGTGGCTAGCCTAAGCACAGATACGCAGTATTTT; cdr3_aa: CASSLVASLSTDTQYF
v_call: TRBV6-4; d_call: NA; j_call: TRBJ2-3; clone_size: few; cdr3_nt: TGTGCCAGCAGTGACCTCCGGACAGATACGCAGTATTTT; cdr3_aa: CASSDLRTDTQYF
v_call: TRBV7-9; d_call: TRBD1; j_call: TRBJ1-5; clone_size: NA; cdr3_nt: TGTGCCAGCAGGGGCGACAGGGTCAATCAGCCCCAGCATTTT; cdr3_aa: CASRGDRVNQPQHF
v_call: TRBV21-1; d_call: NA; j_call: TRBJ1-2; clone_size: few; cdr3_nt: TGTGCCAGCAGCAAAACTGTCGGATCCAACTATGGCTACACCTTC; cdr3_aa: CASSKTVGSNYGYTF
v_call: TRBV2; d_call: TRBD1; j_call: TRBJ2-7; clone_size: NA; cdr3_nt: TGTGCCAGCTCTGAAGGGGGACAGGGGGCGGGTGAGCAGTACTTC; cdr3_aa: CASSEGGQGAGEQYF
v_call: TRBV2; d_call: NA; j_call: TRBJ2-1; clone_size: NA; cdr3_nt: TGTGCCAGCATGGACCGAAGCTCCTACAATGAGCAGTTCTTC; cdr3_aa: CASMDRSSYNEQFF
v_call: TRBV29-1; d_call: NA; j_call: TRBJ2-1; clone_size: NA; cdr3_nt: TGCAGCGTTCAAAAACTAGTCGGAGGCTCTGGGCGCTCCTACAATGAGCAGTTCTTC; cdr3_aa: CSVQKLVGGSGRSYNEQFF
v_call: TRBV12-2; d_call: NA; j_call: TRBJ2-3; clone_size: NA; cdr3_nt: TGTGCAAGTCGCTTACGACTAGCGGGGGGGTTGTCCCCTCTAACAGATACGCAGTATTTT; cdr3_aa: CASRLRLAGGLSPLTDTQYF
v_call: TRBV7-2; d_call: TRBD2; j_call: TRBJ2-3; clone_size: NA; cdr3_nt: TGTGCCAGCAGCTACCAGCGGGGGGAAGGCACAGATACGCAGTATTTT; cdr3_aa: CASSYQRGEGTDTQYF
v_call: TRBV7-7; d_call: TRBD1; j_call: TRBJ2-1; clone_size: few; cdr3_nt: TGTGCCAGCAGCGTAGACAGGGTCAGTGAGCAGTTCTTC; cdr3_aa: CASSVDRVSEQFF
v_call: TRBV9; d_call: NA; j_call: TRBJ2-3; clone_size: NA; cdr3_nt: TGTGCCAGCAGCACAGGTGGAGGGGGCGGGGGCACAGATACGCAGTATTTT; cdr3_aa: CASSTGGGGGGTDTQYF
v_call: TRBV7-2; d_call: NA; j_call: TRBJ2-6; clone_size: few; cdr3_nt: TGTGCCAGCAGCTTATTAGCGGACGGGGCCAACGTCCTGACTTTC; cdr3_aa: CASSLLADGANVLTF
v_call: TRBV6-1; d_call: TRBD1; j_call: TRBJ1-2; clone_size: NA; cdr3_nt: TGTGCCAGCAGTGGTACCGGGACAGCCTATGGCTACACCTTC; cdr3_aa: CASSGTGTAYGYTF
v_call: TRBV18; d_call: TRBD1; j_call: TRBJ1-1; clone_size: NA; cdr3_nt: TGTGCCAGCTCACCCGGGACAGGGATGAACACTGAAGCTTTCTTT; cdr3_aa: CASSPGTGMNTEAFF
v_call: TRBV6-1; d_call: TRBD1; j_call: TRBJ2-3; clone_size: NA; cdr3_nt: TGTGCCAGCAGTAGGACAGGACTCACAGATACGCAGTATTTT; cdr3_aa: CASSRTGLTDTQYF
v_call: TRBV7-3; d_call: NA; j_call: TRBJ1-6; clone_size: NA; cdr3_nt: TGTGCCAGCAGCTTGATGACAGGTCCCAATTCACCCCTCCACTTT; cdr3_aa: CASSLMTGPNSPLHF
v_call: TRBV7-2; d_call: NA; j_call: TRBJ1-5; clone_size: NA; cdr3_nt: TGTGCCAGCAGCCTAATGGGACAGCCCCAGCATTTT; cdr3_aa: CASSLMGQPQHF
v_call: TRBV7-2; d_call: NA; j_call: TRBJ2-5; clone_size: NA; cdr3_nt: TGTGCCAGCAGCTTAGTCAGGGGCTCAGAGACCCAGTACTTC; cdr3_aa: CASSLVRGSETQYF
v_call: TRBV18; d_call: TRBD1; j_call: TRBJ1-2; clone_size: NA; cdr3_nt: TGTGCCAGCTCATCTAGAGGGGGCTCGGATGGCTACACCTTC; cdr3_aa: CASSSRGGSDGYTF
v_call: TRBV15; d_call: TRBD1; j_call: TRBJ2-1; clone_size: NA; cdr3_nt: TGTGCCACCAGCAGAGATTTGGGACAGGTTATCGGTGAGCAGTTCTTC; cdr3_aa: CATSRDLGQVIGEQFF
v_call: TRBV18; d_call: TRBD1; j_call: TRBJ2-1; clone_size: NA; cdr3_nt: TGTGCCAGCTCACGCGCCGGGACAGCCTACAATGAGCAGTTCTTC; cdr3_aa: CASSRAGTAYNEQFF
v_call: TRBV6-5; d_call: NA; j_call: TRBJ2-7; clone_size: once; cdr3_nt: TGTGCCAGCAGTGGGGACCCCCTCCACGAGCAGTACTTC; cdr3_aa: CASSGDPLHEQYF
v_call: TRBV11-2; d_call: NA; j_call: TRBJ1-1; clone_size: NA; cdr3_nt: TGTGCCAGCAGCTTAGTCAGGACTGAAGCTTTCTTT; cdr3_aa: CASSLVRTEAFF
v_call: TRBV11-2; d_call: TRBD1; j_call: TRBJ1-6; clone_size: NA; cdr3_nt: TGTGCCAGCAGCCTCCCAGGGGGGACTAATCTACCCCTCCACTTT; cdr3_aa: CASSLPGGTNLPLHF
v_call: TRBV18; d_call: TRBD1; j_call: TRBJ2-3; clone_size: NA; cdr3_nt: TGTGCCAGCTCACCCCCTACAGGGGCCACAGATACGCAGTATTTT; cdr3_aa: CASSPPTGATDTQYF
v_call: TRBV2; d_call: NA; j_call: TRBJ1-6; clone_size: NA; cdr3_nt: TGTGCCAGCAGTGAAGCCCCGAACCCCCCAAATTCACCCCTCCACTTT; cdr3_aa: CASSEAPNPPNSPLHF
v_call: TRBV4-2; d_call: TRBD2; j_call: TRBJ2-7; clone_size: many; cdr3_nt: TGTGCCAGCAGCCTTAGTTCGCTAGCGGGGTTCGGTATGGACGAGCAGTACTTC; cdr3_aa: CASSLSSLAGFGMDEQYF
v_call: TRBV6-5; d_call: NA; j_call: TRBJ1-2; clone_size: NA; cdr3_nt: TGTGCCAGCAGTTACTCGGGGAGTTATGGCTACACCTTC; cdr3_aa: CASSYSGSYGYTF
v_call: TRBV7-2; d_call: NA; j_call: TRBJ2-4; clone_size: NA; cdr3_nt: TGTGCCAGCAGCTTAGCGCCGGTCGAGATAGCCAAAAACATTCAGTACTTC; cdr3_aa: CASSLAPVEIAKNIQYF
v_call: TRBV12-5; d_call: NA; j_call: TRBJ2-7; clone_size: NA; cdr3_nt: TGTGCTAGTGGTTTGGACAGCTCCTACGAGCAGTACTTC; cdr3_aa: CASGLDSSYEQYF
v_call: TRBV9; d_call: NA; j_call: TRBJ1-1; clone_size: NA; cdr3_nt: TGTGCCAGCAGCGCAGAGACGACCGGAGAAGCTTTCTTT; cdr3_aa: CASSAETTGEAFF
v_call: TRBV5-3; d_call: NA; j_call: TRBJ1-4; clone_size: NA; cdr3_nt: TGTGCCAGAAGCTTCTGTCCCCGGAGCCGGACAACTAATGAAAAACTGTTTTTT; cdr3_aa: CARSFCPRSRTTNEKLFF
v_call: TRBV10-3; d_call: NA; j_call: TRBJ1-2; clone_size: NA; cdr3_nt: TGTGCCAACGCCGAGGCGCGGAACTATGGCTACACCTTC; cdr3_aa: CANAEARNYGYTF
v_call: TRBV5-1; d_call: NA; j_call: TRBJ2-7; clone_size: NA; cdr3_nt: TGCGCCAGCAGCCCGACAGGACCCTACGAGCAGTACTTC; cdr3_aa: CASSPTGPYEQYF
v_call: TRBV5-4; d_call: NA; j_call: TRBJ2-5; clone_size: NA; cdr3_nt: TGTGCCAGCAGCTTGGCCAGAGGGTCAGGACGAGAGACCCAGTACTTC; cdr3_aa: CASSLARGSGRETQYF
v_call: TRBV15; d_call: TRBD1; j_call: TRBJ1-6; clone_size: NA; cdr3_nt: TGTGCCACCAGCAGAGCCTCAGGGGGGGGTTCACCCCTCCACTTT; cdr3_aa: CATSRASGGGSPLHF
v_call: TRBV19; d_call: TRBD2; j_call: TRBJ2-3; clone_size: few; cdr3_nt: TGTGCCAGTAGTATTAGCGGGGGGCGGAGAGATACGCAGTATTTT; cdr3_aa: CASSISGGRRDTQYF
v_call: TRBV6-5; d_call: NA; j_call: TRBJ1-2; clone_size: few; cdr3_nt: TGTGCCAGCAGTGGGAGGGGAGGTGGGGGATATGGCTACACCTTC; cdr3_aa: CASSGRGGGGYGYTF
v_call: TRBV5-1; d_call: NA; j_call: TRBJ2-6; clone_size: NA; cdr3_nt: TGCGCCAGCAGGGAGGGTCTGGGGGCCAACGTCCTGACTTTC; cdr3_aa: CASREGLGANVLTF
v_call: TRBV5-5; d_call: NA; j_call: TRBJ2-7; clone_size: NA; cdr3_nt: TGTGCCAGCAGCCCCCCCGGGGGGCTGGCCTACGAGCAGTACTTC; cdr3_aa: CASSPPGGLAYEQYF
v_call: TRBV6-5; d_call: NA; j_call: TRBJ1-1; clone_size: once; cdr3_nt: TGTGCCAGCAGGAGACGGACTGGAAACACTGAAGCTTTCTTT; cdr3_aa: CASRRRTGNTEAFF
v_call: TRBV7-2; d_call: TRBD1; j_call: TRBJ2-7; clone_size: NA; cdr3_nt: TGTGCCAGCAGCCGGACAGGAAGCGAGCAGTACTTC; cdr3_aa: CASSRTGSEQYF
v_call: TRBV5-4; d_call: NA; j_call: TRBJ2-7; clone_size: NA; cdr3_nt: TGTGCCAGCAGCGGGTCCGACGAGCAGTACTTC; cdr3_aa: CASSGSDEQYF
v_call: TRBV7-8; d_call: NA; j_call: TRBJ2-7; clone_size: NA; cdr3_nt: TGTGCCAGCTCTCAATGGCAGGACTACGAGCAGTACTTC; cdr3_aa: CASSQWQDYEQYF